This TCR beta chain was sequenced during a study of blood T cell repertoires in COVID-19. Background on the study: Material from acute and convalescent COVID-19 was sourced from the United States, Italy and Spain. The analysed material was cDNA or gDNA that came from T cells, B-cell-depleted T cells, or PBMCs.

Using immunoSEQ multiplex PCR, the repertoire was profiled, and TCRdb retains in-frame clones only, with some absent. The sample has 120,000 to 150,000 clones, over 75% seen once; the top ten hold 3.9%. V gave up 1 base and J gave up 3 bases; unmatched junction bases: 23. The V gene's germline CDR1 is LGHDT and CDR2 YNNKEL (reference sequence). CDR3 length: 22 amino acids. Recruits, aged about 18 to 95 years, lived in 25 or so US areas. The sequencing input was PBMCs or T cells enriched from blood (not recorded which). This receptor was taken from a man over 45 in a cohort exposed to, infected with or recovered from COVID-19 (not recorded which). The chain recombines TRBV3-1 (or the pseudogene TRBV3-2) with TRBJ1-5; 8 bases are a match to TRBD1. DNA for the CDR3: TGTGCCAGCAGCCAAGCTCGCTCCTTAAGGGCAGGGGGCCGTTTGGTCAATCAGCCCCAGCATTTT. It yields the protein CASSQARSLRAGGRLVNQPQHF.